This T cell receptor beta chain was recorded in a study of OX40 agonist ivuxolimab in advanced cancers. Study conclusions and caveats: It was also the case that some nonresponders had low normalized T-cell clonal expansion.

Comment on this clone: Its antigen is unidentified.

The CDR3 is 13 amino acids. V shed 6 bases and J shed 5 bases, with 14 bases lying between them. Per the germline V gene, CDR1 is SGHNT and CDR2 is YENEEA. Assay: immunoSEQ multiplex PCR; the TCRdb copy retains only in-frame clones and omits some. Here the sample spans approximately 84,000 clones, around nine tenths being singletons. The chain joins TRBV11-3 to TRBJ2-7; D not resolved. This sample comprised CD4+ or CD8+ T cells sorted from blood, obtained in a trial of the OX40 agonist ivuxolimab. This receptor was obtained from an adult with an advanced solid tumor such as melanoma, head and neck, liver or kidney cancer. As DNA, the CDR3 is TGTGCCAGCAGTCCCGACCAAGCCCACGAGCAGTACTTC. Translated: CASSPDQAHEQYF. Complete variable domain (other parts from reference TRBV11-3 and TRBJ2-7): EAGVVQSPRYKIIEKKQPVAFWCNPISGHNTLYWYLQNLGQGPELLIRYENEEAVDDSQLPKDRFSAERLKGVDSTLKIQPAELGDSAVYLCASSPDQAHEQYFGPGTRLTVT.